This is a list of T cell receptor beta chains from one sample in a study of blood T cell repertoires in COVID-19. The protocol was immunoSEQ multiplex PCR, while the TCRdb copy is restricted to in-frame clones and leaves out a portion. The sample lists tens of thousands of clones; around 90% were seen once. The sample comprised peripheral blood. The receptor source for this set is a human donor with active COVID-19. The donor label of this sample is uncertain. CDR3s leave out the opening cysteine and the closing phenylalanine or tryptophan. Expanded clones get a size class; other rows say once, few or many, or leave the size out.

>17|TRBV4-1|-
ASSRWGGGGLLDTDTQY
>14|TRBV6-1|-
ASSEVRGGPTDTQY
>12|TRBV3-1/TRBV3-2|-
ASSRGELTYEQY
>11|TRBV19|-
ASSIDSPNEQF
>12|TRBV28|-
ASGPTTGGDEQY
>15|TRBV3-1/TRBV3-2|once
ASSQPGQGARGNTIY
>15|TRBV4-3|-
ASSQDFGQGDSYEQY
>10|TRBV9|-
ASSTYRGGYT
>12|TRBV4-1|-
ASSRLQGASEAF
>17|TRBV5-6|-
ASSSAPLGWGGLREKLF
>11|TRBV5-1|-
ASSEGQGDEQY
>13|TRBV4-2|-
ASSQEGGNTGELF
>13|TRBV7-2|-
ASSSLWDSQETQY
>14|TRBV6-4|-
ASSAGVGQGNYGYT
>11|TRBV11-3|-
ASSLGPGNTIY
>14|TRBV2|-
ASTRSRSEIRGEQY
>13|TRBV28|-
ASTRPNRYNQPQH
>12|TRBV7-3|-
ASSQGPSTDTQY
>12|TRBV6-5|-
ASSSTGDYQPQH
>10|TRBV2|-
ASSFPGPGAF
>13|TRBV10-3|-
AISENQGGGTEAF
>9|TRBV5-6|few
ASSFQKEQY
>13|TRBV9|-
ASSAITTSTDTQY
>13|TRBV7-6|once
ASSPGTGNAYEQY
>11|TRBV19|once
ASSGQMNTEAF
>11|TRBV7-9|-
ASSSGGVQPQH
>13|TRBV5-6|once
ASLGRGQGSHEQY
>13|TRBV6-5|-
ASPPGLGGTDTQY
>11|TRBV4-1|-
ASSPTTNSPLH
>14|TRBV7-6|-
ASSLGGSGYTDTQY
>10|TRBV6-5|-
ASRKRGETQY
>12|TRBV10-2|-
ASSVLRGPTEAF
>11|TRBV19|-
ASTWEETYGYT
>13|TRBV7-8|-
ASSARGGRIYEQY
>11|TRBV6-5|-
ASSYDRVMPLH
>10|TRBV23-1|-
ASGLGAAEAF
>15|TRBV2|-
ASSSGLAAVANNEQF
>14|TRBV19|-
ASTWRAQEGNQPQH
>17|TRBV5-1|once
ASSLVVAGGRSSYNEQF
>10|TRBV2|-
AINRRQETQY
>13|TRBV7-2|once
ASALSGHSNQPQH
>11|TRBV7-3|-
ASSSQDTGELF
>14|TRBV5-4|-
ASSLVLGRGPDTQY
>9|TRBV11-1|-
ASSPGTVAF
>15|TRBV6-2/TRBV6-3|-
ASSYEGGLANTDTQY
>15|TRBV4-2|-
ASSQDPSDRGHNEQF
>12|TRBV6-4|-
ASSEGVSGDEQF
>13|TRBV24-1|-
ATSATGQGAGGYT
>13|TRBV12-5|-
ASGSRTGGFYEQY
>10|TRBV28|-
ASGTGNTEAF
>11|TRBV7-2|once
ASSLEVAQPQH